These 9 T cell receptor beta chains were sequenced from one sample in a study of blood T cell repertoires in COVID-19. Profiled with immunoSEQ multiplex PCR; TCRdb holds only in-frame clones, not every one. The sample lists 90,000 to 150,000 clones; about four fifths were seen once. The sample comprised peripheral blood. The receptors come from a woman of 80 years or more with acute or convalescent COVID-19.

This clone was observed once. The J gene is TRBJ1-2, the V gene TRBV6-2 or TRBV6-3, with TRBD1 as a possible D gene (5 bases). The germline V gene has CDR1 MNHEY and CDR2 SVGEGT. The CDR3 spans 14 residues. V shed 0 bases and J shed 4 bases, with 9 bases lying between them. CDR3 loop: CASSYSSQAYGYTF. As DNA, the CDR3 is TGTGCCAGCAGTTACTCGTCACAGGCCTATGGCTACACCTTC.

This clone was observed a handful of times. The chain employs TRBV28 and TRBJ1-5; weak D call: TRBD1 (6 bases). Germline V gives CDR1 MDHEN, CDR2 SYDVKM. The CDR3 is 16 amino acids. The V end was cut by 4 bases, the J end by 0 bases, with 13 bases between. Written as DNA, the CDR3 is TGTGCCAGCAGTTCCACATCACAGGGTAGCAATCAGCCCCAGCATTTT. Translating it yields CASSSTSQGSNQPQHF. Together with reference TRBV28 and TRBJ1-5, the CDR3 gives the full variable domain: DVKVTQSSRYLVKRTGEKVFLECVQDMDHENMFWYRQDPGLGLRLIYFSYDVKMKEKGDIPEGYSVSREKKERFSLILESASTNQTSMYLCASSSTSQGSNQPQHFGDGTRLSIL.

V is TRBV5-1 and J is TRBJ1-4; D is unclear. Trimming cost V 4 bases and J 8 bases, with 18 bases left between them. The CDR3 has 15 residues. Germline V lookup: CDR1 SGHRS, CDR2 YFSETQ. CDR3 DNA sequence: TGCGCCAGCAGCATCCGCGGACGGGGAGGGGAAAAACTGTTTTTT. Amino acids: CASSIRGRGGEKLFF.

V and J are TRBV30 and TRBJ2-2; 10 positions agree with TRBD1. Per germline, CDR1 GTSNPN and CDR2 SVGIG (reference sequence). V lost 5 bases and J lost 4; bases outside the gene matches: 4. CDR3 length equals 14 residues. The CDR3 protein is CAWGTGESTGELFF. DNA for the CDR3: TGTGCCTGGGGGACAGGGGAGAGCACCGGGGAGCTGTTTTTT. Supplemented by reference TRBV30 and TRBJ2-2, the full variable domain reads SQTIHQWPATLVQPVGSPLSLECTVEGTSNPNLYWYRQAAGRGLQLLFYSVGIGQISSEVPQNLSASRPQDRQFILSSKKLLLSDSGFYLCAWGTGESTGELFFGEGSRLTVL.

The CDR3 here is CASSLSSPSGTGELFF. The CDR3 region has the DNA TGTGCCAGCAGTTTATCGTCACCATCGGGCACCGGGGAGCTGTTTTTT. The chain couples TRBV27 to TRBJ2-2; D ambiguous. The CDR3 contains 16 residues. Germline values: CDR1 MNHEY, CDR2 SMNVEV (reference sequence). Trimming left V 0 bases short and J 4 bases short, with 12 bases between.

Details on this clone: An end of the junction differs from the germline gene, which may be a read error. Other DNA sequences from this sample encode an identical CDR3 as well. J is TRBJ1-2 and V is TRBV6-6; 7 nucleotides match TRBD1. The CDR3 loop spans 13 amino acids. Looked up from germline, CDR1 is MNHNY and CDR2 is SVGAGI (reference sequence). In DNA, the CDR3 is TGTGCCAGCAGCTACTCAAGGGGGCGAGGCTACACCTTC. Its translation: CASSYSRGRGYTF.

J is TRBJ1-4 and V is TRBV4-1; 9 bases agree with TRBD1. V was clipped by 1 base and J by 5 bases; unmatched bases: 2. The CDR3 covers 15 residues. The germline CDR1 and CDR2 sequences are MGHRA and YSYEKL. CDR3 sequence (DNA): TGCGCCAGCAGCCAAGTGGGGACAGGGAATGAAAAACTGTTTTTT. Its translation: CASSQVGTGNEKLFF.

Here the CDR3 reads CASTGLNSNSPLHF. The CDR3 DNA follows: TGTGCCAGCACGGGTCTCAATTCCAATTCACCCCTCCACTTT. This rearrangement joins TRBV6-5 to TRBJ1-6; D unresolved. This CDR3 spans 14 amino acids. Trimming removed 7 bases from V and 7 bases from J, with 14 bases in between. Germline V gene sequence: CDR1 MNHEY, CDR2 SVGAGI.

This chain joins TRBV6-5 and TRBJ2-4; D possibly corresponds to TRBD1 (6 bases). Germline values: CDR1 MNHEY, CDR2 SVGAGI. V lost 6 bases and J lost 8, with 11 bases in between. The CDR3 consists of 12 residues. The CDR3 sequence: CASSQGLDIQYF. The CDR3 DNA is TGTGCCAGCAGCCAGGGGTTGGACATTCAGTACTTC.